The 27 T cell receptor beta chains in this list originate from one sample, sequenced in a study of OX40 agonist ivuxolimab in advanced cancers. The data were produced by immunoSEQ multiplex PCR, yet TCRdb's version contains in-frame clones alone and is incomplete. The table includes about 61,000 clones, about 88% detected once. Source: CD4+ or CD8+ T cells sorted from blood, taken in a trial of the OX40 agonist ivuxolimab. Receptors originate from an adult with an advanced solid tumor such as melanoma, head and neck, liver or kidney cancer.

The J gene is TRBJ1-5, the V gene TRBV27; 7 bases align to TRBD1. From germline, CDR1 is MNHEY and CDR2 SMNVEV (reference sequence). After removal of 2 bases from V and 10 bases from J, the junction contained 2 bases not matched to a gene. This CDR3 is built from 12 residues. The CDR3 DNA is TGTGCCAGCAGTTTAAACAGGGGACCCCAGCATTTT. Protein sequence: CASSLNRGPQHF.

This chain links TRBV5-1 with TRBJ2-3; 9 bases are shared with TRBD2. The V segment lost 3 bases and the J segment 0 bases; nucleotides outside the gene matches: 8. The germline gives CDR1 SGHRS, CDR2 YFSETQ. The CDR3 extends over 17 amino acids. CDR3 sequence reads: CASSSGRLAGSTDTQYF. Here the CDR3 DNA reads TGCGCCAGCAGCTCGGGCCGGCTAGCGGGGAGCACAGATACGCAGTATTTT.

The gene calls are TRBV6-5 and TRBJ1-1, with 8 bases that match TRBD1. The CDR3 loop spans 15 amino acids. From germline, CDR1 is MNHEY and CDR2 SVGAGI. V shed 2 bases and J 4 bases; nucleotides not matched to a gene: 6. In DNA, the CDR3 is TGTGCCAGCAGTTACAACAGGGGGTACGGCACTGAAGCTTTCTTT. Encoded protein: CASSYNRGYGTEAFF.

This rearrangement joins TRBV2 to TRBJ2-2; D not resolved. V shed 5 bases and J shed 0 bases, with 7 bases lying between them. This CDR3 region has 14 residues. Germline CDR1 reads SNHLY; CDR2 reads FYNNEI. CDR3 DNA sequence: TGTGCCAGCAGTAGGTCCGCGAACACCGGGGAGCTGTTTTTT. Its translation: CASSRSANTGELFF.

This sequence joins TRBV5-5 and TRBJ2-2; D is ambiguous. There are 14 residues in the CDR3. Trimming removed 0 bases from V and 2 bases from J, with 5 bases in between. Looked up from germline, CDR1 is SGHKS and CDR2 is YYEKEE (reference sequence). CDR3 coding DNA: TGTGCCAGCAGCTTGGTCCTTAACACCGGGGAGCTGTTTTTT. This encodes CASSLVLNTGELFF.

In DNA form, the CDR3 reads TGTGCCAGCAGCCCCGGGACATTGGGAAACTATGGCTACACCTTC. It specifies CASSPGTLGNYGYTF. This chain uses TRBV7-6 with TRBJ1-2; possibly TRBD1 for D (6 bases). The V gene's germline CDR1 is SGHVS and CDR2 FNYEAQ. This CDR3 has 15 residues. V was shortened by 5 bases and J by 2 bases, with 15 bases between the two germline ends.

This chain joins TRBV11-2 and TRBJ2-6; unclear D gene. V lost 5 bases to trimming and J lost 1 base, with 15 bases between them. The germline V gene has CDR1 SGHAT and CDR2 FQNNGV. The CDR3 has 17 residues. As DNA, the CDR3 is TGTGCCAGCAGCGTCCTAAACTACGTATCTGGGGCCAACGTCCTGACTTTC. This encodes CASSVLNYVSGANVLTF.

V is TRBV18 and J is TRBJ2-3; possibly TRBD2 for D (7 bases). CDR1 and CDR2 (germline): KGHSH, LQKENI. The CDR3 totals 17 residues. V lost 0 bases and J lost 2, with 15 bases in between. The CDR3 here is CASSPPGSRGATDTQYF. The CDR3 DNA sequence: TGTGCCAGCTCACCACCGGGGTCACGGGGGGCCACAGATACGCAGTATTTT.

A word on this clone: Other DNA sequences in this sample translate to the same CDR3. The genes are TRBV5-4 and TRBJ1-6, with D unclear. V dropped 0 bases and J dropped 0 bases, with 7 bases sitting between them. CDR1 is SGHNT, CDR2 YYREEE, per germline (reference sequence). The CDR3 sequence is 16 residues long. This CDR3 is CASSLGGSSYNSPLHF. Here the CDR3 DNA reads TGTGCCAGCAGCTTGGGAGGGAGCTCCTATAATTCACCCCTCCACTTT.

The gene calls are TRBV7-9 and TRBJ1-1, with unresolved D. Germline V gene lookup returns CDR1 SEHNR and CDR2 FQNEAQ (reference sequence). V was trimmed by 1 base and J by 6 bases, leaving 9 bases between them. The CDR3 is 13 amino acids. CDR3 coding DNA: TGTGCCAGCAGCTTAGGGCGGGTGTCTGAAGCTTTCTTT. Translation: CASSLGRVSEAFF.

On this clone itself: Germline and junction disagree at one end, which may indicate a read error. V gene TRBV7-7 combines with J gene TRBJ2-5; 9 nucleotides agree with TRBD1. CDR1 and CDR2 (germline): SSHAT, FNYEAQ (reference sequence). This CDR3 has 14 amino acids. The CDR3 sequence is CASSSTGGRETQYF. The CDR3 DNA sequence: TGTGCTAGCAGCTCGACAGGGGGGAGGGAGACCCAGTACTTC.

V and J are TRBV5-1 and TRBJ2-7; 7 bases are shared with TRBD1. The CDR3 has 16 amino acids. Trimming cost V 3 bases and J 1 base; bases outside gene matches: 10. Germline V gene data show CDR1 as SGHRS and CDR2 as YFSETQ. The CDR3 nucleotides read TGCGCCAGCAGCTCGACCACCCTGACAGGGTCCTACGAGCAGTACTTC. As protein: CASSSTTLTGSYEQYF.

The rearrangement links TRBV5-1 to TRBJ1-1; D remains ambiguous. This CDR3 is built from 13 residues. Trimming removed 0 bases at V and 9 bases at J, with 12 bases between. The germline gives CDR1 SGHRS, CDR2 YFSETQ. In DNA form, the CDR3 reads TGCGCCAGCAGCTTGGAGGGTATGGGAAAAGCTTTCTTT. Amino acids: CASSLEGMGKAFF.

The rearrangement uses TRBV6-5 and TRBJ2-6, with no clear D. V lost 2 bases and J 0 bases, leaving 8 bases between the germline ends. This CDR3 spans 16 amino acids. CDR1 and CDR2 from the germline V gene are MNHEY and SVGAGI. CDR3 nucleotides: TGTGCCAGCAGTTACCAGGCGCGCTCTGGGGCCAACGTCCTGACTTTC. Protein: CASSYQARSGANVLTF.

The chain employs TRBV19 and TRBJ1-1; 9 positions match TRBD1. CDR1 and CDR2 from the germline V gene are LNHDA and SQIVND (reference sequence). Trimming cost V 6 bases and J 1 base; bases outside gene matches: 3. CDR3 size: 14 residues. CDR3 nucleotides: TGTGCCAGTAGCACAGGGGGCGCGAACACTGAAGCTTTCTTT. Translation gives CASSTGGANTEAFF.

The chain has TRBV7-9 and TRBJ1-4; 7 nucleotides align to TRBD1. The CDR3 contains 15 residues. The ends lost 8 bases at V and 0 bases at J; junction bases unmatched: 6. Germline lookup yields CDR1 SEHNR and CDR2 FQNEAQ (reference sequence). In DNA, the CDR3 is TGTGCCAGCGGAACCAGGGGGGCAACTAATGAAAAACTGTTTTTT. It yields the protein CASGTRGATNEKLFF.

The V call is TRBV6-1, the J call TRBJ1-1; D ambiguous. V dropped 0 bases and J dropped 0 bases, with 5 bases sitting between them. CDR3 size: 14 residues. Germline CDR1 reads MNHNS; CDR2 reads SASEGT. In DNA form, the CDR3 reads TGTGCCAGCAGTGAAGCGCGGATGAACACTGAAGCTTTCTTT. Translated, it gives CASSEARMNTEAFF.

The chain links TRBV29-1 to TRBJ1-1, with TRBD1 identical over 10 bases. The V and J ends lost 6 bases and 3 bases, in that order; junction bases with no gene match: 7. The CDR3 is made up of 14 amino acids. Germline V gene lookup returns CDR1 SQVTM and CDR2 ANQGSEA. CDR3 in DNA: TGCAGCGTGGGGACAGGGGTCCGGTACACTGAAGCTTTCTTT. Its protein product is CSVGTGVRYTEAFF.

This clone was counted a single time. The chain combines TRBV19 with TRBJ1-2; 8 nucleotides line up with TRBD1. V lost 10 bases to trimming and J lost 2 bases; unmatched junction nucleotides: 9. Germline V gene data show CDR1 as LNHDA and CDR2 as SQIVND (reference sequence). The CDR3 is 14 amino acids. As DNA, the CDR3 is TGTGCCACCCTCGGGACAGGCATAAACTATGGCTACACCTTC. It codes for CATLGTGINYGYTF.

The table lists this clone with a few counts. CDR3: CASSLGTGVNTEAFF. The CDR3 DNA reads TGTGCCAGCAGCTTAGGGACAGGAGTGAACACTGAAGCTTTCTTT. The gene calls are TRBV7-9 and TRBJ1-1; 7 nucleotides match TRBD1. Germline V gene data show CDR1 as SEHNR and CDR2 as FQNEAQ (reference sequence). Trimming cost V 1 base and J 0 bases; bases outside gene matches: 2. The CDR3 length is 15 residues.

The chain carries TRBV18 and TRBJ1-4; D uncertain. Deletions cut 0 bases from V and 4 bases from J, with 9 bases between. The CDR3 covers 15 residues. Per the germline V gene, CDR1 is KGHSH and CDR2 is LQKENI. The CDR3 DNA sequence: TGTGCCAGCTCACCACCAAACAGTATTAATGAAAAACTGTTTTTT. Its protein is CASSPPNSINEKLFF.

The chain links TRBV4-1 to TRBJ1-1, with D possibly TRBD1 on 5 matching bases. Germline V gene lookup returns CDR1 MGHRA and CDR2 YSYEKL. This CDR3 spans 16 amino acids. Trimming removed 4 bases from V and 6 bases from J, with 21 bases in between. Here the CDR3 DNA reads TGCGCCAGCAGCCGTAGCACCTCCGGGACCCCACCTGAAGCTTTCTTT. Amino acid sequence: CASSRSTSGTPPEAFF.

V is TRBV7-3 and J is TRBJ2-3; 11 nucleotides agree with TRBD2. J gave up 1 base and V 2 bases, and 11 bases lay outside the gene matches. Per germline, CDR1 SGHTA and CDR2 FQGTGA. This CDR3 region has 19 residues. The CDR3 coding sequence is TGTGCCAGCAGCTTATGGCCTAGCGGGGGGCGTCTTCGCACAGATACGCAGTATTTT. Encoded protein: CASSLWPSGGRLRTDTQYF. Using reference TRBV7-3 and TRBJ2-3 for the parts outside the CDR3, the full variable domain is GAGVSQTPSNKVTEKGKYVELRCDPISGHTALYWYRQSLGQGPEFLIYFQGTGAADDSGLPNDRFFAVRPEGSVSTLKIQRTERGDSAVYLCASSLWPSGGRLRTDTQYFGPGTRLTVL.

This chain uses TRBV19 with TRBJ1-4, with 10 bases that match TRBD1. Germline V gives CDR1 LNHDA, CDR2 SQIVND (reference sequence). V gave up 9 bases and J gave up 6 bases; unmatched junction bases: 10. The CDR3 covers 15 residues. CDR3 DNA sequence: TGTGCCAGCGCGATTGTGGGGACAGGGGATGAAAAACTGTTTTTT. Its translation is CASAIVGTGDEKLFF. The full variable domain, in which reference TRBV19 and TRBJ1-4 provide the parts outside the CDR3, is DGGITQSPKYLFRKEGQNVTLSCEQNLNHDAMYWYRQDPGQGLRLIYYSQIVNDFQKGDIAEGYSVSREKKESFPLTVTSAQKNPTAFYLCASAIVGTGDEKLFFGSGTQLSVL.

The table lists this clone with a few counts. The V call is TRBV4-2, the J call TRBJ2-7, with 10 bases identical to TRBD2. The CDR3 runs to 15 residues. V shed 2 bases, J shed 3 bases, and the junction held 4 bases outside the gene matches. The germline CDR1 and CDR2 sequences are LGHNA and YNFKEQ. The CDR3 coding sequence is TGTGCCAGCAGCCAACCTTTAGCGGGAGGCTACGAGCAGTACTTC. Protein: CASSQPLAGGYEQYF.

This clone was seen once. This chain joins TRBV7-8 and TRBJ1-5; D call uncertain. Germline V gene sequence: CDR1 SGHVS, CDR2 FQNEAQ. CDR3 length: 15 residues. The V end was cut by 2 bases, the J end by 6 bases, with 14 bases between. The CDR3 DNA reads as TGTGCCAGCAGCTTAAGGCTGGGGAAGGGTCAGCCCCAGCATTTT. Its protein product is CASSLRLGKGQPQHF. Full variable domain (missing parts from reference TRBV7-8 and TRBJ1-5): GAGVSQSPRYKVAKRGQDVALRCDPISGHVSLFWYQQALGQGPEFLTYFQNEAQLDKSGLPSDRFFAERPEGSVSTLKIQRTQQEDSAVYLCASSLRLGKGQPQHFGDGTRLSIL.

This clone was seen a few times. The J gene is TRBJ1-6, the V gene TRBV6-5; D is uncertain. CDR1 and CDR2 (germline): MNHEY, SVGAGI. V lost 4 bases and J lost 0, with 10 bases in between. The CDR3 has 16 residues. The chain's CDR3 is CASSSGWSSYNSPLHF. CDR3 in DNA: TGTGCCAGCAGTTCGGGATGGAGCTCCTATAATTCACCCCTCCACTTT.